One and the same sample provided the 26 T cell receptor beta chains below, sequenced in a study of response to subunit inactivated influenza vaccine. TCRdb independently ran MiXCR on the RT-PCR reads; one entry per CDR3 protein. The sample yields hundreds of thousands of distinct CDR3 sequences, about 25% seen once. The source was CD4+ T cells sorted from PBMCs, collected 5 days after vaccination. The receptors were gathered from a man in his fifties or sixties who received an inactivated influenza vaccine.

This clonotype occurred a few times. This chain's CDR3 is CAIIGDRSTDTQYF. DNA of the CDR3: TGTGCCATCATTGGGGACAGATCCACAGATACGCAGTATTTT. The rearrangement uses TRBV10-3 and TRBJ2-3; TRBD1 agrees at 7 bases. The V and J ends lost 7 bases and 2 bases, in that order; junction bases with no gene match: 6. The CDR3 loop spans 14 amino acids. Germline CDR1 reads ENHRY; CDR2 reads SYGVKD.

This chain links TRBV7-2 with TRBJ2-7; no reliable D call. The germline V gene has CDR1 SGHTA and CDR2 FQGNSA. The CDR3 is made up of 14 amino acids. The V gene lost 1 base and the J gene lost 5 bases, with 12 bases spanning the gap. The DNA of the CDR3 is TGTGCCAGCAGCTTAGGGCTCGGCGTAGACGAGCAGTACTTC. It yields the protein CASSLGLGVDEQYF. Full variable domain (rest looked up from reference TRBV7-2 and TRBJ2-7): GAGVSQSPSNKVTEKGKDVELRCDPISGHTALYWYRQSLGQGLEFLIYFQGNSAPDKSGLPSDRFSAERTGGSVSTLTIQRTQQEDSAVYLCASSLGLGVDEQYFGPGTRLTVT.

The gene calls are TRBV6-2 or TRBV6-3 and TRBJ2-1, with TRBD2 identical over 8 bases. The CDR3 length is 17 residues. Germline assignment: CDR1 MNHEY and CDR2 SVGEGT. J lost 1 base, V lost 6 bases, and 11 bases had no gene match. The CDR3 region is CASSLPVGGGSYNEQFF. The CDR3 bases are TGTGCCAGCAGCCTACCCGTAGGCGGGGGGTCCTACAATGAGCAGTTCTTC.

V gene TRBV20-1 combines with J gene TRBJ1-1; D is perhaps TRBD1 (5 bases). V gave up 6 bases and J gave up 0 bases, with 11 bases separating them. CDR3 size: 13 residues. Germline V gene data show CDR1 as DFQATT and CDR2 as SNEGSKA (reference sequence). The CDR3: CSAARTMNTEAFF. The CDR3 DNA reads as TGCAGTGCAGCAAGGACAATGAACACTGAAGCTTTCTTT.

As for this clonotype: The junction and the germline gene differ at one end; a read error may be behind it. Here the CDR3 DNA reads TGCGCCTGCAGTTTAGGACAGGAAAACGGTGAGCAGTTCTTC. Translating gives CACSLGQENGEQFF. J is TRBJ2-1 and V is TRBV5-1, with TRBD1 matching over 7 bases. The length of the CDR3 is 14 residues. The germline V gene encodes CDR1 SGHRS and CDR2 YFSETQ.

The chain is built from TRBV28 and TRBJ2-2; 11 bases match TRBD2. The length of the CDR3 is 17 residues. Germline V lookup: CDR1 MDHEN, CDR2 SYDVKM. V lost 4 bases and J lost 1; bases outside the gene matches: 5. Here the CDR3 reads CASSSLAGALNTGELFF. The CDR3 DNA reads TGTGCCAGCAGTTCACTAGCGGGAGCACTGAACACCGGGGAGCTGTTTTTT. The full variable domain, with the rest looked up from reference TRBV28 and TRBJ2-2, is DVKVTQSSRYLVKRTGEKVFLECVQDMDHENMFWYRQDPGLGLRLIYFSYDVKMKEKGDIPEGYSVSREKKERFSLILESASTNQTSMYLCASSSLAGALNTGELFFGEGSRLTVL.

This chain joins TRBV6-1 and TRBJ2-3; D is uncertain. The CDR3 covers 13 residues. Germline V gene data show CDR1 as MNHNS and CDR2 as SASEGT. The V end was cut by 5 bases, the J end by 2 bases, with 8 bases between. Here the CDR3 reads CASSLLYTDTQYF. As DNA, the CDR3 is TGTGCCAGCAGTCTCCTATACACAGATACGCAGTATTTT.

The sample holds a few counts of this clonotype. This rearrangement joins TRBV5-1 to TRBJ2-7; 7 bases match TRBD1. Germline V gene data show CDR1 as SGHRS and CDR2 as YFSETQ. Trimming at V came to 4 bases and at J to 2 bases, leaving 9 bases not matched to a gene. The CDR3 loop spans 15 amino acids. CDR3 DNA: TGCGCCAGCAGCCCAAGACAGGGAACACCCTACGAGCAGTACTTC. This encodes CASSPRQGTPYEQYF.

In its sample, this clonotype was seen a few times. The V and J genes are TRBV6-4 and TRBJ2-7, with TRBD1 matching over 9 bases. Germline CDR1 is MRHNA and CDR2 is SNTAGT. CDR3 size: 13 residues. The trim removed 0 bases at V and 6 bases at J, leaving 0 bases unmatched. CDR3 sequence: CASSDSDRGEQYF. The CDR3 bases are TGTGCCAGCAGTGACTCGGACAGGGGCGAGCAGTACTTC.

In this sample, this clonotype turned up many times. The rearrangement uses TRBV6-5 and TRBJ2-3, with 8 bases identical to TRBD2. Germline V gene lookup returns CDR1 MNHEY and CDR2 SVGAGI. The CDR3 totals 15 residues. Trimming at V came to 1 base and at J to 0 bases, leaving 0 bases not matched to a gene. The DNA of the CDR3 is TGTGCCAGCAGTTACTTAGCGGGAAGCACAGATACGCAGTATTTT. It specifies CASSYLAGSTDTQYF.

This chain uses TRBV7-9 with TRBJ2-5, with 9 bases aligning to TRBD1. J lost 5 bases, V lost 0 bases, and 7 bases had no gene match. CDR1 and CDR2 from the germline V gene are SEHNR and FQNEAQ (reference sequence). This CDR3 has 16 amino acids. The CDR3 is CASSLAGTGSMETQYF. In DNA, the CDR3 is TGTGCCAGCAGCTTAGCGGGGACAGGGTCTATGGAGACCCAGTACTTC.

This clonotype occurred a few times. The gene calls are TRBV5-1 and TRBJ2-4, with D perhaps being TRBD1 or TRBD2 (6 bases each). V was pared by 3 bases and J by 8 bases, with 15 bases between. Germline CDR1 is SGHRS and CDR2 is YFSETQ. The CDR3 has 14 amino acids. The CDR3 loop is CASSSGGGPDIQYF. In DNA, the CDR3 is TGCGCCAGCAGCTCCGGTGGGGGGCCGGACATTCAGTACTTC.

This clonotype was counted only a few times. This chain links TRBV12-3 or TRBV12-4 with TRBJ2-1, with D perhaps TRBD1 or TRBD2 (5 bases each). The ends were cut back, 6 bases at V and 4 bases at J, with 16 bases in the middle. This CDR3 is 15 amino acids long. The CDR3 DNA is TGTGCCAGCAGGTCCGGGACCCAGGGATACAATGAGCAGTTCTTC. This codes for CASRSGTQGYNEQFF.

This chain joins TRBV12-3 or TRBV12-4 and TRBJ1-4; no clear D gene. The V end was cut by 2 bases, the J end by 5 bases, with 9 bases between. The CDR3 runs 14 residues. CDR3 region: CASSLLLRNEKLFF. CDR3 in DNA: TGTGCCAGCAGTTTACTTCTCCGAAATGAAAAACTGTTTTTT.

This clonotype occurred a few times. This chain joins TRBV6-6 and TRBJ1-3; weak D call: TRBD1 (6 bases). Per germline, CDR1 MNHNY and CDR2 SVGAGI (reference sequence). The CDR3 spans 13 residues. Trimming cost V 8 bases and J 8 bases, with 16 bases left between them. The CDR3 DNA is TGTGCCAGCCTGGGGGGGCCTATGGACACCATATATTTT. The encoded protein is CASLGGPMDTIYF.

This clonotype was counted only a few times. The chain couples TRBV11-2 to TRBJ1-4; D is perhaps TRBD1 (5 bases). Trimming removed 2 bases from V and 8 bases from J, with 21 bases in between. Germline V gene data show CDR1 as SGHAT and CDR2 as FQNNGV. The CDR3 is made up of 17 amino acids. The CDR3 region has the DNA TGTGCCAGCAGCTTAAATTCTGGAGGGGTAGCCGCCGAAAAACTGTTTTTT. Encoded protein: CASSLNSGGVAAEKLFF.

The V gene is TRBV7-2, the J gene TRBJ2-7, with TRBD2 as a possible D gene (5 bases). CDR1 is SGHTA, CDR2 FQGNSA, per germline. This CDR3 is 14 amino acids long. The ends were cut back, 7 bases at V and 0 bases at J, with 13 bases in the middle. CDR3 sequence reads: CASTESGFSYEQYF. CDR3 DNA sequence: TGTGCCAGCACAGAGAGCGGTTTCTCCTACGAGCAGTACTTC.

The chain couples TRBV7-2 to TRBJ2-7, with D perhaps TRBD2 (5 bases). This CDR3 region has 15 residues. The germline gives CDR1 SGHTA, CDR2 FQGNSA. Trimming stripped 1 base from V and 9 bases from J, with 19 bases between. Here the CDR3 reads CASSLGSLDYLRQYF. The CDR3, as DNA: TGTGCCAGCAGCTTAGGGTCCCTAGACTACTTGCGGCAGTACTTC.

This clonotype was seen more than once but under ten times. This chain connects TRBV6-6 to TRBJ2-5; D uncertain. V lost 0 bases, J lost 4 bases, and 6 bases lay in between. Germline CDR1 reads MNHNY; CDR2 reads SVGAGI (reference sequence). The CDR3 extends over 13 amino acids. The CDR3 DNA is TGTGCCAGCAGTTACTCGAACGGAGAGACCCAGTACTTC. Amino acids: CASSYSNGETQYF.

This clonotype was recorded a few times. In DNA, the CDR3 is TGTGCCAGCAGCTTAGCGACCTGGGGGGCTATTCCCTACGAGCAGTACTTC. Translated, it gives CASSLATWGAIPYEQYF. The genes are TRBV7-8 and TRBJ2-7; TRBD1 or TRBD2 may be the D gene (6 bases each). Trimming stripped 0 bases from V and 2 bases from J, with 17 bases between. CDR1 is SGHVS and CDR2 is FQNEAQ in the germline V gene. This CDR3 has 17 amino acids.

In its sample, this clonotype was seen a few times. This sequence joins TRBV11-1 and TRBJ2-6, with 10 bases aligning to TRBD2. Germline CDR1 reads SGHAT; CDR2 reads FQDESV (reference sequence). Trimming at V came to 5 bases and at J to 4 bases, leaving 11 bases not matched to a gene. The CDR3 runs 18 residues. CDR3 nucleotides: TGTGCCAGCAGCCCGGGAAGCGGGGGGGCTTCCGGGGCCAACGTCCTGACTTTC. Protein product: CASSPGSGGASGANVLTF.

This clonotype was found a few times. CDR3 region: CSARFSVDTQYF. DNA for the CDR3: TGCAGTGCTAGATTTAGCGTAGATACGCAGTATTTT. The J gene is TRBJ2-3, the V gene TRBV20-1; tentatively, D is TRBD2 (5 bases). CDR1 is DFQATT, CDR2 SNEGSKA, per germline (reference sequence). V was pared by 2 bases and J by 5 bases, with 8 bases between. The CDR3 sequence is 12 residues long.

This clonotype has just a few counts. The chain is built from TRBV7-2 and TRBJ2-5; D may be TRBD1 (5 bases). The CDR3 is made up of 14 amino acids. The V gene lost 4 bases and the J gene lost 2 bases, with 11 bases spanning the gap. In germline, CDR1 is SGHTA, CDR2 FQGNSA. This chain's CDR3 is CASSSYRNQETQYF. The CDR3 nucleotides read TGTGCCAGCAGCTCCTACAGGAATCAAGAGACCCAGTACTTC.

This clonotype was counted at least ten times. V and J are TRBV11-2 and TRBJ2-7; TRBD1 aligns across 8 bases. V was clipped by 5 bases and J by 0 bases; unmatched bases: 6. This CDR3 is built from 15 residues. Germline assignment: CDR1 SGHAT and CDR2 FQNNGV. The CDR3 DNA reads TGTGCCAGCAGCACAACAGGGGGGAGCTCCTACGAGCAGTACTTC. Protein product: CASSTTGGSSYEQYF.

This clonotype has a handful of counts. The V and J genes are TRBV7-2 and TRBJ2-1; D gene ambiguous. Germline V CDR1 and CDR2: SGHTA, FQGNSA. The CDR3 totals 12 residues. V dropped 5 bases and J dropped 12 bases, with 14 bases sitting between them. The CDR3 here is CASSPGARVQFF. The DNA of the CDR3 is TGTGCCAGCAGCCCTGGAGCCAGAGTGCAGTTCTTC. The full variable domain, completed using reference TRBV7-2 and TRBJ2-1, is GAGVSQSPSNKVTEKGKDVELRCDPISGHTALYWYRQSLGQGLEFLIYFQGNSAPDKSGLPSDRFSAERTGGSVSTLTIQRTQQEDSAVYLCASSPGARVQFFGPGTRLTVL.

This clonotype appeared a few times. The V call is TRBV18, the J call TRBJ2-5, with D uncertain. CDR1 KGHSH and CDR2 LQKENI come from the germline V gene. Trimming took off 1 base at V and 1 base at J, with 7 bases between the two ends. The CDR3 length is 14 residues. CDR3 residues: CASSPRFSQETQYF. The CDR3 DNA follows: TGTGCCAGCTCACCACGGTTTAGCCAAGAGACCCAGTACTTC.